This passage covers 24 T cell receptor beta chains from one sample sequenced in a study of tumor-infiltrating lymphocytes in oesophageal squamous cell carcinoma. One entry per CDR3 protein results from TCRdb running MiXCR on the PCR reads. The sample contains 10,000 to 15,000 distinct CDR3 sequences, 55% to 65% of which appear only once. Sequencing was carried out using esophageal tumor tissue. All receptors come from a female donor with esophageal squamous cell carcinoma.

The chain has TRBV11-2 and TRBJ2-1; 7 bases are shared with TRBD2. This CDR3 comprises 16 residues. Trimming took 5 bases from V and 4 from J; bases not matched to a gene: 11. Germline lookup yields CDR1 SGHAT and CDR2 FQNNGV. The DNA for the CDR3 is TGTGCCAGCAGCCCCTTTGGGGGGGGACTATACAATGAGCAGTTCTTC. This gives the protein CASSPFGGGLYNEQFF.

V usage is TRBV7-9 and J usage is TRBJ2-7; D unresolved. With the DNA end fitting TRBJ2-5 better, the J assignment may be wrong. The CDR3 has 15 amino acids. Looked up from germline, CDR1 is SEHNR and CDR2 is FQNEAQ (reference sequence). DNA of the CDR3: TGTGCCAGCAGCTCCCCTGGGCGGTCCGGGGAGACCCAGTACTTC. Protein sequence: CASSSPGRSGETQYF.

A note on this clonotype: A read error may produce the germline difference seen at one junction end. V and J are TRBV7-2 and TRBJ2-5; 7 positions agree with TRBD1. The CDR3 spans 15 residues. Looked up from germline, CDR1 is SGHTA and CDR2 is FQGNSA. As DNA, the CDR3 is TGTGCCAGCAGCTTCGCCGGGACAGATAATTCACCCCTCCACTTC. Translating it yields CASSFAGTDNSPLHF.

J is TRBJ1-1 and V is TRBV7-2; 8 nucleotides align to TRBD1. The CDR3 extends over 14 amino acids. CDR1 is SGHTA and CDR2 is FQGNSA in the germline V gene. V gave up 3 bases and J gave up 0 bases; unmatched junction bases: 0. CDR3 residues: CASSLDRVNTEAFF. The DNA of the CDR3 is TGTGCCAGCAGCTTGGACAGGGTGAACACTGAAGCTTTCTTT.

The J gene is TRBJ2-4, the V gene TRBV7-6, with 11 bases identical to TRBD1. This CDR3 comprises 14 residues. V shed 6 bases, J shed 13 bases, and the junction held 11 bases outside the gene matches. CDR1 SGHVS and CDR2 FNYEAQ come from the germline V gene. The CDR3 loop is CASRGTGGLDEQYF. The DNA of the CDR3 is TGTGCCAGCAGAGGGACAGGGGGACTCGATGAGCAGTACTTC. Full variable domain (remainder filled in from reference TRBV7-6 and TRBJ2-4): GAGVSQSPRYKVTKRGQDVALRCDPISGHVSLYWYRQALGQGPEFLTYFNYEAQQDKSGLPNDRFSAERPEGSISTLTIQRTEQRDSAMYRCASRGTGGLDEQYFGAGTRLSVL.

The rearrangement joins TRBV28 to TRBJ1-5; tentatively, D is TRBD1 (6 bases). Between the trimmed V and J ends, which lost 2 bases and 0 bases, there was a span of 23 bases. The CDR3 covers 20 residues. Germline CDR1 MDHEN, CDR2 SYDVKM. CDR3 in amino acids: CASSLPGGLGPDYSNQPQHF. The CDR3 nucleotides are TGTGCCAGCAGTTTACCTGGGGGGCTTGGGCCCGATTATAGCAATCAGCCCCAGCATTTT.

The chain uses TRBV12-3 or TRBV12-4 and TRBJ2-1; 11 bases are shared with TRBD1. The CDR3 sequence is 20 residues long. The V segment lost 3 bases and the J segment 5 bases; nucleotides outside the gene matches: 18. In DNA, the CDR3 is TGTGCCAGCAGTTTTTTCCTGGACACTGGGACAGGGGGGACTCACAATGAGCAGTTCTTC. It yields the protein CASSFFLDTGTGGTHNEQFF.

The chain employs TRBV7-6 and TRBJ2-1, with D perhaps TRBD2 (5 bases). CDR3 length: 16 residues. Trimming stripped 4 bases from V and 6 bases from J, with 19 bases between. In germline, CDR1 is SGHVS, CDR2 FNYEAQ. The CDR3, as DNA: TGTGCCAGCAGCTCCGGAGCGGTCACCTTGGGCAATGAGCAGTTCTTC. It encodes CASSSGAVTLGNEQFF.

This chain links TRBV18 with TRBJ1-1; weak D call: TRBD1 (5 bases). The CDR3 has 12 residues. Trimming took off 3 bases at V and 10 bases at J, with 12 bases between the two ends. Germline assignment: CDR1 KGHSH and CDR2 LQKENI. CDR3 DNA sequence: TGTGCCAGCTCACCGGGGGAGGCTGTAGCTTTCTTT. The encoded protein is CASSPGEAVAFF.

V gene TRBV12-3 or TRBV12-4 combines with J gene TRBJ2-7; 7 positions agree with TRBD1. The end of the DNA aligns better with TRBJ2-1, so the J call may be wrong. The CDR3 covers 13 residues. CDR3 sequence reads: CASRDTGDNEQFF. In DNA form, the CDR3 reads TGTGCCAGCAGGGATACAGGGGACAATGAGCAGTTCTTC.

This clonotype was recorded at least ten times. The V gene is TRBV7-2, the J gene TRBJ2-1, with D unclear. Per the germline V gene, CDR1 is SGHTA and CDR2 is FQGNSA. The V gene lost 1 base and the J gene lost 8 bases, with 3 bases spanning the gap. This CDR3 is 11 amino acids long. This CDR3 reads CASSLVYEQFF. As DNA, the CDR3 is TGTGCCAGCAGCTTAGTCTATGAGCAGTTCTTC.

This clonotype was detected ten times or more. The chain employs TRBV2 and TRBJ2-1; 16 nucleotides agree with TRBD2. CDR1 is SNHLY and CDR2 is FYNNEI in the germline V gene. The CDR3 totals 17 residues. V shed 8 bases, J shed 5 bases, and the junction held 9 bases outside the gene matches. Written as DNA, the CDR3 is TGTGCCAGCGCGGGACTAGCGGGAGGGCCTGGTAACAATGAGCAGTTCTTC. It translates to CASAGLAGGPGNNEQFF.

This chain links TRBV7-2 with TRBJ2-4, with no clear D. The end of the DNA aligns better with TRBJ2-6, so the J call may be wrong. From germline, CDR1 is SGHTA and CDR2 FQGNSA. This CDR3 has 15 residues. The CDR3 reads CASSLLVSGANVLTF. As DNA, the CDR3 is TGTGCCAGCAGCCTCCTCGTCTCTGGGGCCAACGTCCTGACTTTC.

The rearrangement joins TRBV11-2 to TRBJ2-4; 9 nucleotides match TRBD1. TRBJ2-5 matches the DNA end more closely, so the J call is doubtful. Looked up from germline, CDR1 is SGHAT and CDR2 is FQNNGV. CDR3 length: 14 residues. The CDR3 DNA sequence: TGTGCCAGCAGCCTTGACAGGGGGCAAGAGACCCAGTACTTC. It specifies CASSLDRGQETQYF.

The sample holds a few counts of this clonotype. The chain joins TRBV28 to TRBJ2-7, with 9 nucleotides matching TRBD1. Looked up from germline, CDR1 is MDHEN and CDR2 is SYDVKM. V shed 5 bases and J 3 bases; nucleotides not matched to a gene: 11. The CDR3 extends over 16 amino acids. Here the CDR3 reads CASSPYAGTGSYEQYF. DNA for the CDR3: TGTGCCAGCAGTCCCTATGCCGGGACAGGGAGCTACGAGCAGTACTTC. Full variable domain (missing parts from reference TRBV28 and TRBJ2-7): DVKVTQSSRYLVKRTGEKVFLECVQDMDHENMFWYRQDPGLGLRLIYFSYDVKMKEKGDIPEGYSVSREKKERFSLILESASTNQTSMYLCASSPYAGTGSYEQYFGPGTRLTVT.

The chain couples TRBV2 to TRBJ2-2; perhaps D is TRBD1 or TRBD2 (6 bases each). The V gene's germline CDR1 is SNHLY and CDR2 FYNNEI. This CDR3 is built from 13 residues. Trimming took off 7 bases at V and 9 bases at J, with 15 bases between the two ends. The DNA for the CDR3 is TGTGCCAGCACCCTAGGGGGGAACTGGGAGCTGTTTTTT. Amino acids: CASTLGGNWELFF.

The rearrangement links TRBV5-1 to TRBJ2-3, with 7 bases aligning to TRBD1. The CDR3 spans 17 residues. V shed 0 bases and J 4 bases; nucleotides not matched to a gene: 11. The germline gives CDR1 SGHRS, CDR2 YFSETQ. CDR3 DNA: TGCGCCAGCAGCTTGGGTGAAGGGGGCTATCCCGCAGATACGCAGTATTTT. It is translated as CASSLGEGGYPADTQYF.

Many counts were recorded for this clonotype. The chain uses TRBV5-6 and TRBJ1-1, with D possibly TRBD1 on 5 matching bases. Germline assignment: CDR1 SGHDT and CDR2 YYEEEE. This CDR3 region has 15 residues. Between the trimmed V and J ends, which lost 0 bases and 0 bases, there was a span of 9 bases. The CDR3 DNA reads TGTGCCAGCAGCTTGGCGGGGGTAGTGAACACTGAAGCTTTCTTT. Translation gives CASSLAGVVNTEAFF.

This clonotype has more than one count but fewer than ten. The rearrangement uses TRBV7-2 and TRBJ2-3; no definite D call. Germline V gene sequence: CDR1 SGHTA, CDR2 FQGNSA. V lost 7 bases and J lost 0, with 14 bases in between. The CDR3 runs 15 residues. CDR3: CASIPLGRSTDTQYF. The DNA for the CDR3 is TGTGCCAGCATCCCCTTGGGAAGGAGCACAGATACGCAGTATTTT.

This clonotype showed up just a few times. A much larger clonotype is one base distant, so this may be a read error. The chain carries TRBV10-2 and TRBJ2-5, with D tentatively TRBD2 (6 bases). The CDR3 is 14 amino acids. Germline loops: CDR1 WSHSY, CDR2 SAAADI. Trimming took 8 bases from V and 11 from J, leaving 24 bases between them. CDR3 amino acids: CASAFGSSYNEQYF. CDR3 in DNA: TGCGCCAGCGCGTTCGGGAGCTCCTACAATGAGCAGTACTTC.

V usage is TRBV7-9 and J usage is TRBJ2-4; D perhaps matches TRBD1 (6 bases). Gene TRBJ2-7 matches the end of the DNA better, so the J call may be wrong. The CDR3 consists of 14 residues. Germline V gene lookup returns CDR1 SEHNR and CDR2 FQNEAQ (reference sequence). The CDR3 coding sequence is TGTGCCAGCAGCTTAGGACAGGTTCCCTACGAGCAGTACTTC. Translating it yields CASSLGQVPYEQYF.

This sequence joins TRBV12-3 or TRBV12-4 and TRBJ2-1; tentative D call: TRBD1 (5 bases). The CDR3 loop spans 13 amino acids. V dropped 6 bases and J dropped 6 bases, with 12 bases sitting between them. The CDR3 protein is CASRLWGSNEQFF. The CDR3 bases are TGTGCCAGCAGGCTCTGGGGCAGCAATGAGCAGTTCTTC.

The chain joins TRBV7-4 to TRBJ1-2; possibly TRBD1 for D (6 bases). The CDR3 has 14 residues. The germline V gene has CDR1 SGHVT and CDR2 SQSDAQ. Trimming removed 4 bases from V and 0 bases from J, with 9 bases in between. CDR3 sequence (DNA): TGTGCCAGCAGCTCAGGACAGTCTAACTATGGCTACACCTTC. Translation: CASSSGQSNYGYTF.

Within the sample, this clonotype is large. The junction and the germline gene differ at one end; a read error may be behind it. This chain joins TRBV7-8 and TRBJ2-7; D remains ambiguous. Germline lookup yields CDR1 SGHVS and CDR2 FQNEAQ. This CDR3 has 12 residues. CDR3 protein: CASSQGISPLHF. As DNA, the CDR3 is TGTGCCAGCAGCCAAGGGATTTCACCCCTCCACTTC.